The clone carrying this T cell receptor (beta chain) has ten or more counts. No antigen is known for it. This specimen comes from a study of T cell repertoires in cytomegalovirus infection. At the level of the study: CMV epitopes, recently identified HLA-C-restricted and well-studied HLA-B-restricted, were used. Public signatures in TCR beta pointed to CMV infection and matching HLA type. Regarding the study as a whole: Clonotypes of TCR beta that were HLA-C-restricted and CMV-specific dominated the ex vivo response.

One entry per CDR3 protein results from TCRdb running MiXCR on the reads. The sample shows hundreds of thousands of distinct CDR3 sequences, 32% of them seen only once. The TCR originated in a human donor in good health (CMV status not recorded). Some clones in this sample may be carry-over from other donors' samples. The sample consisted of cultured CD8+ T cells from PBMCs, taken from culture after CMV antigen stimulation.

The CDR3, as DNA: TGTGCCAGCAGCCCAGCGCCACAGGGACATGGCTACACCTTC. It specifies CASSPAPQGHGYTF. This chain links TRBV7-2 with TRBJ1-2; D possibly corresponds to TRBD1 (6 bases). V was shortened by 5 bases and J by 6 bases, with 16 bases between the two germline ends. The CDR3 consists of 14 residues. Germline V gene sequence: CDR1 SGHTA, CDR2 FQGNSA.